This entry is about one T cell receptor beta chain. This clonotype was seen repeatedly, ten times or more. Which antigen it targets is not known. No much larger clone is present one base from it, and per-base qualities are unavailable. Looking up the germline V gene (reference sequence) yields CDR1 DFQATT and CDR2 SNEGSKA. Trimming takes 1 base from V and 5 bases from J, and the germline ends sit 6 bases apart. The CDR3 runs 12 residues from the cysteine to the phenylalanine. Only the CDR3 portion is preserved as DNA: 36 bases, with reading frame beginning at the first base. The source of the sample is a study of neurological immune-mediated disorders (dated by TCRdb to the late 2010s). General notes on the study: Using UMI-based sequencing, the study compared peripheral blood TCR-beta repertoires from patients with HTLV-I-associated myelopathy (HAM/TSP), patients with multiple sclerosis, and healthy controls. The approximately 100 TCR-beta libraries included longitudinal samples, technical triplicates and paired sorted CD4+ and CD8+ T-cell subsets alongside PBMC samples. The cohort was made up of 60 to 75 subjects, consisting of some 15 HAM/TSP patients, 35 or so multiple sclerosis patients and about 20 healthy controls. Results and caveats for the whole study, not just this receptor: TCR clonal expansion was highest in HAM/TSP patients and lowest in MS patients, with MS patients falling below even healthy controls. Across subjects, expanded clones never shared an identical CDR3 amino acid sequence, which suggests that the TCR-beta repertoires in every group were private.

cDNA was synthesized by template-switch 5'RACE using a primer carrying a 10-nucleotide random unique molecular identifier by which each TCR transcript was tagged. Each sequencing run produced over 160 million TCR-beta sequences covering 15-18 subjects. The RNeasy kit was used for extraction of total RNA. Using the KAPA Real-time Library Amplification kit, TCR-beta VDJ regions were amplified with primers for the TCR constant region and the 5'RACE anchor. Sample indexes and Illumina adaptors were added in a first PCR, after which library yield was increased in a second PCR. After purification with Ampure beads, the TCR product of roughly 650 bp was size-selected on a 2% E-gel SizeSelection system. Before pooling, libraries had their quality checked on a Bioanalyzer, their concentration measured with Qubit, and their quantity determined with the Kapa Library Quantification kit. Paired-end 2 x 150 bp sequencing of the libraries was performed on an Illumina HiSeq 2500. To increase sequence diversity, 25-30% phiX was spiked into each library pool. In the paper's pipeline: The UMI-based MiGEC pipeline processed quality-filtered reads and removed over 75% of raw TCR sequences during error correction. VDJ genes were aligned to IMGT germline references, and each clonotype was defined by a unique CDR3 amino acid sequence together with V-J genes. VDJtools evaluated clonal expansion, Shannon diversity and CDR3 relatedness (CalcPairwiseDistances, ClusterSamples); CLCbio workbench built phylogenetic trees. Using coefficient-of-variation modelling across technical triplicates, the study counted a clone as expanded if it had at least 8 unique UMIs. TCRdb reprocessed the public reads (quality trimming at Q25 with fastp, clone calling with MiXCR) and kept in-frame beta chains. Each entry is one CDR3 protein sequence, shown with its most common DNA and genes. It is TCRdb's table, rather than the study itself, that gives the V and J calls and clone size. The sample table shows 23,000 or so distinct CDR3 sequences, and 13% are seen once. Of the sample, approximately 14% falls within the top ten clones.

Unsorted PBMC libraries were generated from 2 million PBMCs stored in RNAlater at -80 °C until RNA extraction. Peripheral blood underwent Ficoll-Hypaque density gradient centrifugation to isolate PBMCs, which were then cryopreserved in liquid nitrogen. The sequence came from a woman aged 55-69 years with HTLV-1-associated myelopathy (HAM/TSP). This chain joins TRBV20-1 to TRBJ2-1; the D gene identity is not certain. Sequencing was carried out using PBMCs. In nucleotides, the sequence is TGCAGTGCTAGAGTTTGGGACAATGAGCAGTTCTTC. This encodes CSARVWDNEQFF.